The source of this TCR beta chain is a study of blood T cell repertoires in COVID-19. Whole-study context: T cells, B-cell-depleted T cells, or PBMCs supplied cDNA or gDNA.

The CDR3 length is 16 residues. Germline values: CDR1 SGDLS, CDR2 YYNGEE. The V and J ends lost 5 bases and 3 bases, in that order; junction bases with no gene match: 13. Under the authors' procedure: Reference gene primer amplification gave nucleated cell count estimates. Profiled with immunoSEQ multiplex PCR; TCRdb holds only in-frame clones, not every one. That table furnishes V, J and clone size, whereas the DNA furnished D and trimming. The sample includes some 200,000 clones, approximately 80% of them seen just once. This clone was detected only a few times. This receptor was obtained from a woman aged 60-70 years with acute COVID-19. The chain has TRBV9 and TRBJ1-2, with 7 bases that match TRBD1. Sequencing was done on a sample of PBMCs or T cells enriched from blood (not recorded which). The CDR3 loop reads CASSARGQNMDYGYTF. As DNA, the CDR3 is TGTGCCAGCAGTGCTAGGGGGCAGAACATGGACTATGGCTACACCTTC.